This T cell receptor (beta chain) was identified during a study of cytomegalovirus exposure and HLA in healthy donors. CDR3 length: 15 amino acids. The germline CDR1 and CDR2 sequences are MGHRA and YSYEKL. V shed 0 bases and J shed 4 bases, with 10 bases lying between them. Researchers ran the PCR with 60 Vbeta and 13 Jbeta primers. Libraries were prepared by immunoSEQ multiplex PCR; TCRdb keeps only in-frame clonotypes and omits some of them. This table has approximately 120,000 clones, less than 80% appearing once. This chain joins TRBV4-1 and TRBJ2-1; TRBD1 is a possible D gene (6 bases). Material for sequencing was PBMCs. The TCR originated in a woman between 45 and 65 years old in good health and CMV-seropositive. The CDR3 protein is CASSQEGASYNEQFF. CDR3 sequence (DNA): TGCGCCAGCAGCCAAGAGGGGGCTTCTTACAATGAGCAGTTCTTC.